The 8 T cell receptor beta chains given below trace back to one sample, sequenced in a study of blood T cells in healthy people across ages. It was with a sample-barcoded 5' primer and a J-beta primer mix that a second PCR of about 6 to 12 cycles was run. MiXCR was run by TCRdb on the 5' RACE reads, yielding one entry per CDR3 protein. This sample has approximately 770,000 distinct CDR3 sequences, with roughly 60% found just once. The specimen sequenced was blood. The receptors were sampled from a man between 25 and 39 years old in good health.

This clonotype was recorded a few times. The chain links TRBV20-1 to TRBJ2-1, with D unclear. CDR3 length: 14 amino acids. The germline V gene has CDR1 DFQATT and CDR2 SNEGSKA (reference sequence). V was clipped by 3 bases and J by 6 bases, with 15 bases between them. The CDR3 DNA reads TGCAGTGCTAGCCCCCGCGTTCTGGTCAATGAGCAGTTCTTC. Amino acids: CSASPRVLVNEQFF.

On this clonotype: One end of the junction does not line up with germline, which may come from a read error. The rearrangement links TRBV27 to TRBJ2-7; D possibly corresponds to TRBD1 (5 bases). CDR1 is MNHEY, CDR2 SMNVEV, per germline (reference sequence). There are 14 residues in the CDR3. The CDR3 loop is CASSARVWAYEQYF. In nucleotides, the CDR3 is TGTGCCAGCAGTGCCAGGGTCTGGGCCTATGAGCAGTACTTC.

The chain uses TRBV7-8 and TRBJ2-3; tentatively, D is TRBD2 (6 bases). This CDR3 is built from 19 residues. V was shortened by 0 bases and J by 5 bases, with 24 bases between the two germline ends. Germline values: CDR1 SGHVS, CDR2 FQNEAQ. The CDR3 bases are TGTGCCAGCAGCTTAGCCAAGTTGGGACTTAAGGCGGTTGAAGATACGCAGTATTTT. Translated: CASSLAKLGLKAVEDTQYF.

The sample holds one count of this clonotype. The chain uses TRBV9 and TRBJ1-2; maybe TRBD1 (6 bases). The CDR3 sequence is 16 residues long. Germline V gives CDR1 SGDLS, CDR2 YYNGEE. Trimming removed 4 bases from V and 6 bases from J, with 22 bases in between. This chain's CDR3 is CASSPRAWGGEDGYTF. DNA of the CDR3: TGTGCCAGCAGCCCCAGGGCTTGGGGGGGCGAAGATGGCTACACCTTC.

The J gene is TRBJ2-3, the V gene TRBV2; 11 bases are shared with TRBD2. The CDR3 has 15 amino acids. V lost 7 bases and J lost 3; bases outside the gene matches: 6. CDR1 is SNHLY and CDR2 is FYNNEI in the germline V gene. The CDR3 nucleotides are TGTGCCAGCAACCTACTAGCGGGAGCAACAGATACGCAGTATTTT. This translates into CASNLLAGATDTQYF.

The gene calls are TRBV3-1 and TRBJ1-1; D is uncertain. The V end was cut by 5 bases, the J end by 10 bases, with 11 bases between. The germline V gene encodes CDR1 LGHDT and CDR2 YNNKEL (reference sequence). CDR3 size: 11 residues. The CDR3 region is CASSEGSSAFF. The CDR3 DNA is TGTGCCAGCAGCGAGGGATCATCAGCTTTCTTT.

V and J are TRBV12-3 or TRBV12-4 and TRBJ1-2, with a tentative D call TRBD1 (6 bases). The CDR3 extends over 14 amino acids. V was cut by 7 bases and J by 7 bases, with 19 bases left in between. CDR3 residues: CASTSGDRHGGYTF. CDR3 bases: TGTGCCAGCACCTCAGGGGATCGGCACGGTGGCTACACCTTC.

This chain joins TRBV20-1 and TRBJ2-7, with a tentative D call TRBD2 (6 bases). Trimming removed 3 bases from V and 2 bases from J, with 17 bases in between. The CDR3 runs 15 residues. Germline CDR1 is DFQATT and CDR2 is SNEGSKA (reference sequence). Written as DNA, the CDR3 is TGCAGTGCTAGCCCCTGGGGGGACTTGGCCTACGAGCAGTACTTC. Translation gives CSASPWGDLAYEQYF.